This T cell receptor (beta chain) derives from a study of cytotoxic CD8 clonotypes in ibrutinib-treated CLL. Study-wide background: Among responders, around 25 were partial and 2 complete; after median about 70 months, approximately 15 stayed remitted and some 12 progressed. Mean productive templates were under 270,000; mean productive rearrangements were about 89,000.

Clones were read by immunoSEQ multiplex PCR, and TCRdb kept only the in-frame ones, dropping some. The repertoire holds roughly 97,000 clones, with approximately 82% as singletons. The CDR3 covers 16 residues. V trimming: 5 bases; J trimming: 3 bases; junction bases outside the gene matches: 8. The germline V gene has CDR1 SGHRS and CDR2 YFSETQ. Cryopreserved PBMCs were the source of around 2 micrograms of genomic DNA, which went to TCR beta libraries. Sequencing used PBMCs, obtained after 12 months of ibrutinib treatment. The V call is TRBV5-1, the J call TRBJ2-7, with TRBD2 identical over 13 bases. The clonotype originates from a human donor with chronic lymphocytic leukemia. The CDR3 reads CASSKRTSGGFYEQYF. Written as DNA, the CDR3 is TGCGCCAGCAGTAAGAGGACTAGCGGGGGATTCTACGAGCAGTACTTC.